This T cell receptor (beta chain) is drawn from a study of blood T cell repertoires in COVID-19. Across the whole study: Collection of acute and convalescent COVID-19 samples took place in the United States, Italy and Spain. PBMCs, B-cell-depleted T cells, or T cells were the source of the cDNA or gDNA that made up the material.

This clone was counted a single time. In the study's own analysis: Amplification from reference gene primers served as the basis for estimated nucleated cell counts. Clones were read by immunoSEQ multiplex PCR, and TCRdb kept only the in-frame ones, dropping some. V, J and clone size derive from that table, while D and trimming were established from the DNA sequence. The profile shows approximately 190,000 clones, approximately 85% of them singletons. V was pared by 0 bases and J by 1 base, with 13 bases of the junction left unmatched. The CDR3 has 19 residues. Germline loops: CDR1 SGHRS, CDR2 YFSETQ.

What was sequenced was peripheral blood. The TCR comes from a woman in her seventies with active or convalescent COVID-19. This chain uses TRBV5-1 with TRBJ2-7, with 10 bases aligning to TRBD2. CDR3 protein: CASSLGPITKLAGSYEQYF. In nucleotides, the CDR3 is TGCGCCAGCAGCTTGGGCCCCATCACAAAACTAGCGGGATCCTACGAGCAGTACTTC.